This note documents a single T cell receptor beta chain sequence. This entry comes from a study of cytomegalovirus exposure and HLA in healthy donors. This CDR3 has 16 residues. Germline V lookup: CDR1 SGHTA, CDR2 FQGNSA. V dropped 5 bases and J dropped 0 bases, with 11 bases sitting between them. Sequencing was performed with immunoSEQ multiplex PCR; in TCRdb, only in-frame clones are kept and a portion is missing. Of roughly 150,000 clones detected, 95% to 97% appear once; the ten largest clones hold about 0.94%. The source is a woman younger than 30 in good health and CMV-seronegative. This chain uses TRBV7-2 with TRBJ2-6; D may be TRBD1 (5 bases). The sequencing sample was made of PBMCs. CDR3 sequence reads: CASSPTGRSGANVLTF. The CDR3 region has the DNA TGTGCCAGCAGCCCTACAGGACGCTCTGGGGCCAACGTCCTGACTTTC.